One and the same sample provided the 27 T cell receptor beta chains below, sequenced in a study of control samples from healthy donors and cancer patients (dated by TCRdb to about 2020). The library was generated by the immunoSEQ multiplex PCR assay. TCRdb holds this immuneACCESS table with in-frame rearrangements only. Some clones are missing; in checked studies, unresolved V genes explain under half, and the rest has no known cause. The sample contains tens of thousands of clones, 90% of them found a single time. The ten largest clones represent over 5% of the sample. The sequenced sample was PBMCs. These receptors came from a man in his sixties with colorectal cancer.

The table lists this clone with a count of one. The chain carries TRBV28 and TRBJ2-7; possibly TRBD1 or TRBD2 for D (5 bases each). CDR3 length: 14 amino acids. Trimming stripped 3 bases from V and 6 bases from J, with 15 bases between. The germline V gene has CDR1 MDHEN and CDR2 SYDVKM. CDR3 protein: CASSLTGAGGEQYF. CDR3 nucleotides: TGTGCCAGCAGTTTGACCGGGGCGGGTGGCGAGCAGTACTTC.

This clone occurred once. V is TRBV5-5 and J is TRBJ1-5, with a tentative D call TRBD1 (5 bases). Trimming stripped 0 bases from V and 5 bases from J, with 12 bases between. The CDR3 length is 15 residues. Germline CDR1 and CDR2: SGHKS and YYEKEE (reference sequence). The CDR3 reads CASSLEGTLYQPQHF. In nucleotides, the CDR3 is TGTGCCAGCAGCTTGGAGGGGACCCTATATCAGCCCCAGCATTTT.

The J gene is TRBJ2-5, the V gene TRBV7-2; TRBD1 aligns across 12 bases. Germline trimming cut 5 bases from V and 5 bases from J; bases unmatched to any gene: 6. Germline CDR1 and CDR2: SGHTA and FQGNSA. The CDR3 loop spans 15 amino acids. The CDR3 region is CASSMGQGAPETQYF. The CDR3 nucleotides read TGTGCCAGCAGCATGGGACAGGGGGCCCCGGAGACCCAGTACTTC.

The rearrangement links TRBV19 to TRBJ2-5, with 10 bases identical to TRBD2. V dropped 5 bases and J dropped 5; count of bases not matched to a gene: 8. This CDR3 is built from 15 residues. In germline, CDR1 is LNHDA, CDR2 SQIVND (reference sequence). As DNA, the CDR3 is TGTGCCAGTAGTTTGGTAGCGGGGGGTACGGAGACCCAGTACTTC. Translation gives CASSLVAGGTETQYF. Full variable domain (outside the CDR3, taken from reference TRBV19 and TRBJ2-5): DGGITQSPKYLFRKEGQNVTLSCEQNLNHDAMYWYRQDPGQGLRLIYYSQIVNDFQKGDIAEGYSVSREKKESFPLTVTSAQKNPTAFYLCASSLVAGGTETQYFGPGTRLLVL.

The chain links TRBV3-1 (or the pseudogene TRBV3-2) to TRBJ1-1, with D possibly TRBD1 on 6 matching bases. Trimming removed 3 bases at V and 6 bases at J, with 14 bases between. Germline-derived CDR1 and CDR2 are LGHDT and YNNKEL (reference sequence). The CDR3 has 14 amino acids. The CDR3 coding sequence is TGTGCCAGCAGCCAGGGAAGGGGGACCGCTGAAGCTTTCTTT. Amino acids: CASSQGRGTAEAFF.

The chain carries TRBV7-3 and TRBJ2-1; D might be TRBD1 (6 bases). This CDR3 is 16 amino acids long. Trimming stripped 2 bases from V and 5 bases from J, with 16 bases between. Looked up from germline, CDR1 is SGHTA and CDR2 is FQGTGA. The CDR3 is CASSLLPGARDNEQFF. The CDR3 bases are TGTGCCAGCAGCTTATTGCCAGGGGCCCGCGACAATGAGCAGTTCTTC.

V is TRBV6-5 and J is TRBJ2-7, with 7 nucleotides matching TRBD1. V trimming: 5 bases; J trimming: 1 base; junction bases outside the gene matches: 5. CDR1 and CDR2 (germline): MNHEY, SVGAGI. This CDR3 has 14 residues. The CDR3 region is CASSLRDSSYEQYF. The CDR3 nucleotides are TGTGCCAGCAGTCTCCGGGACAGTTCCTACGAGCAGTACTTC.

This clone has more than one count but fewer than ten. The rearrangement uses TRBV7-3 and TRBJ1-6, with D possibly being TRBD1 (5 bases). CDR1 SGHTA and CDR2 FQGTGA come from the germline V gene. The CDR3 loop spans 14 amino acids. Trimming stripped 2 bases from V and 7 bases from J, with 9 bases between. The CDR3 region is CASSLRQGNSPLHF. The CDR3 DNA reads TGTGCCAGCAGCTTACGGCAGGGCAATTCACCCCTCCACTTT.

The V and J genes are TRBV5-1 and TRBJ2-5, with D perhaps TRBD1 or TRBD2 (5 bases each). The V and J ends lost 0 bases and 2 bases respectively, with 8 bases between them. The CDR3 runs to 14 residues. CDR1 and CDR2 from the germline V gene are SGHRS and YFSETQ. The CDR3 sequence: CASSLVGGQETQYF. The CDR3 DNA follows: TGCGCCAGCAGCTTGGTTGGGGGTCAAGAGACCCAGTACTTC.

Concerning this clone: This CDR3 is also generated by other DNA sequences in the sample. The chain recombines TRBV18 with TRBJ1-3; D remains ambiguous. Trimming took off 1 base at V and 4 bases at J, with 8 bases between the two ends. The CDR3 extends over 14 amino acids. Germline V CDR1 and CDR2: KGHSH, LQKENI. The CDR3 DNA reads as TGTGCCAGCTCACCACAGGGTTCCGGAAACACCATATATTTT. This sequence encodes CASSPQGSGNTIYF.

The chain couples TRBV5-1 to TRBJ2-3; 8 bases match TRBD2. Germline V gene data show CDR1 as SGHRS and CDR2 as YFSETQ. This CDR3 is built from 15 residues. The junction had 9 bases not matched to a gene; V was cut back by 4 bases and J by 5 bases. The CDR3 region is CASSLSLAGKDTQYF. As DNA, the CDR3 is TGCGCCAGCAGCCTCTCGCTAGCGGGTAAAGATACGCAGTATTTT.

The CDR3 is CSYTGVYEQYF. In nucleotides, the CDR3 is TGCAGTTACACAGGGGTCTACGAGCAGTACTTC. V usage is TRBV20-1 and J usage is TRBJ2-7; 7 bases are shared with TRBD1. The CDR3 loop spans 11 amino acids. V shed 8 bases, J shed 3 bases, and the junction held 4 bases outside the gene matches. In germline, CDR1 is DFQATT, CDR2 SNEGSKA (reference sequence).

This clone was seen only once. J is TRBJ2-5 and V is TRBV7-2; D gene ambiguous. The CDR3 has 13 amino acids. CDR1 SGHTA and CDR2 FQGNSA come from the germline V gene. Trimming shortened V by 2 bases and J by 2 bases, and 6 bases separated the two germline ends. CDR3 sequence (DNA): TGTGCCAGCAGCTTATGGGAACAAGAGACCCAGTACTTC. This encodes CASSLWEQETQYF. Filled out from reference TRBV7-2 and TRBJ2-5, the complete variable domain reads GAGVSQSPSNKVTEKGKDVELRCDPISGHTALYWYRQSLGQGLEFLIYFQGNSAPDKSGLPSDRFSAERTGGSVSTLTIQRTQQEDSAVYLCASSLWEQETQYFGPGTRLLVL.

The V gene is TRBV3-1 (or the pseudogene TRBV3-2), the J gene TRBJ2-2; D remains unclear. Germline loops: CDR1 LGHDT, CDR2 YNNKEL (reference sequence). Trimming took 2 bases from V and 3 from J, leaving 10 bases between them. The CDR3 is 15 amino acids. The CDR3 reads CASSQPSKYTGELFF. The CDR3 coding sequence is TGTGCCAGCAGCCAACCCTCGAAATACACCGGGGAGCTGTTTTTT.

In nucleotides, the CDR3 is TGTGCCAGCAGTGAAGCGCTTCCGGGACAGGGGGCAAACGAGCAGTACTTC. This translates into CASSEALPGQGANEQYF. The chain uses TRBV2 and TRBJ2-7, with 12 bases lining up with TRBD1. The V and J ends lost 0 bases and 5 bases, in that order; junction bases with no gene match: 8. Germline CDR1 SNHLY, CDR2 FYNNEI. The CDR3 has 17 residues.

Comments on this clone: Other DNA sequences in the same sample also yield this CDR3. CDR3 coding DNA: TGTGCCACCCATCTAGCGGGGGGGCCAAGTGAGCAGTTCTTC. Translated: CATHLAGGPSEQFF. V is TRBV6-6 and J is TRBJ2-1; 12 bases align to TRBD2. CDR1 and CDR2 (germline): MNHNY, SVGAGI (reference sequence). V lost 10 bases and J lost 9; bases outside the gene matches: 10. The CDR3 runs to 14 residues.

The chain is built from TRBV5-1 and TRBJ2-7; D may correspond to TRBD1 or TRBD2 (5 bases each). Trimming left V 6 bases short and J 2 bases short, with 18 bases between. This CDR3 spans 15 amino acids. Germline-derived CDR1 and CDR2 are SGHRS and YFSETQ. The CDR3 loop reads CASNPRPGTPYEQYF. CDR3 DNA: TGCGCCAGCAACCCCCGACCTGGGACCCCCTACGAGCAGTACTTC.

The chain's CDR3 is CASSARGALYNEQFF. The DNA of the CDR3 is TGTGCCAGCTCAGCTCGCGGGGCCCTATACAATGAGCAGTTCTTC. The rearrangement links TRBV18 to TRBJ2-1, with TRBD2 as a possible D gene (6 bases). V was shortened by 5 bases and J by 4 bases, with 15 bases between the two germline ends. The CDR3 length is 15 residues. CDR1 is KGHSH and CDR2 is LQKENI in the germline V gene.

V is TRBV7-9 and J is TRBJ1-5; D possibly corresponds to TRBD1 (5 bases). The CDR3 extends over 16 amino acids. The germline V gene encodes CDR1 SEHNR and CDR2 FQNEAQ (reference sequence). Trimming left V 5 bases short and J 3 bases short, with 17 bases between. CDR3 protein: CASSPSGGTPNQPQHF. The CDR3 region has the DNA TGTGCCAGCAGCCCTAGTGGAGGGACGCCCAATCAGCCCCAGCATTTT. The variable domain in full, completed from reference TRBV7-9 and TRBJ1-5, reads DTGVSQNPRHKITKRGQNVTFRCDPISEHNRLYWYRQTLGQGPEFLTYFQNEAQLEKSRLLSDRFSAERPKGSFSTLEIQRTEQGDSAMYLCASSPSGGTPNQPQHFGDGTRLSIL.

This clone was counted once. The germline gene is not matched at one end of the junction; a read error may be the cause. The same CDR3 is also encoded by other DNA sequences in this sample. DNA for the CDR3: TGTGCCAGCAATTACGCAGTGGGCGGCTACACCTTC. This codes for CASNYAVGGYTF. The rearrangement uses TRBV6-2 or TRBV6-3 and TRBJ1-2; D is uncertain. CDR1 MNHEY and CDR2 SVGEGT come from the germline V gene. The CDR3 consists of 12 residues.

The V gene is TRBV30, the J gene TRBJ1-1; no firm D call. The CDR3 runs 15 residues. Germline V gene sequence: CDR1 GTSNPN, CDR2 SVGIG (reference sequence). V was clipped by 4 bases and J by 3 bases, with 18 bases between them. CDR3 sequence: CAWMLGSSRHTEAFF. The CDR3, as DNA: TGTGCCTGGATGTTAGGGTCTAGTAGGCACACTGAAGCTTTCTTT. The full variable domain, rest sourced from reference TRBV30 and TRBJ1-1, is SQTIHQWPATLVQPVGSPLSLECTVEGTSNPNLYWYRQAAGRGLQLLFYSVGIGQISSEVPQNLSASRPQDRQFILSSKKLLLSDSGFYLCAWMLGSSRHTEAFFGQGTRLTVV.

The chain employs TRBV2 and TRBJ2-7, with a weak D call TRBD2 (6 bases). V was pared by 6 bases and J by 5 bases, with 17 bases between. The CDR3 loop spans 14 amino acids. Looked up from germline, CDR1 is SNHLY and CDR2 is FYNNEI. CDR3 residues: CASSRLGGSDEQYF. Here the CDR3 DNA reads TGTGCCAGCAGCCGACTAGGAGGTTCAGACGAGCAGTACTTC.

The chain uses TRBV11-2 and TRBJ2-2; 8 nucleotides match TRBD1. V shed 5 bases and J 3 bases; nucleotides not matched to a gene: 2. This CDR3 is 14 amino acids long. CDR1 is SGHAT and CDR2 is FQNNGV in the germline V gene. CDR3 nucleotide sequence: TGTGCCAGCAGCCGACAGGGGTACACCGGGGAGCTGTTTTTT. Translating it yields CASSRQGYTGELFF.

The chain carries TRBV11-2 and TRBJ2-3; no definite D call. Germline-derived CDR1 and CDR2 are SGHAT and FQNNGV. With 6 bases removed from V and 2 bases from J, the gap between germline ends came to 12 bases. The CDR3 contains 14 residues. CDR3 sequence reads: CASRPGYATDTQYF. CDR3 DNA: TGTGCCAGCAGACCGGGCTATGCCACAGATACGCAGTATTTT.

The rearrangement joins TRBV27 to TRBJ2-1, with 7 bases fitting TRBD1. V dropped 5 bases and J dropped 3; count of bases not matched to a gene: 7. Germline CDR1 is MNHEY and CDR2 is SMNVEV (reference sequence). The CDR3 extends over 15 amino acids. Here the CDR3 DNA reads TGTGCCAGCAGTCGGGGACAGTTAATCTACAATGAGCAGTTCTTC. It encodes CASSRGQLIYNEQFF.

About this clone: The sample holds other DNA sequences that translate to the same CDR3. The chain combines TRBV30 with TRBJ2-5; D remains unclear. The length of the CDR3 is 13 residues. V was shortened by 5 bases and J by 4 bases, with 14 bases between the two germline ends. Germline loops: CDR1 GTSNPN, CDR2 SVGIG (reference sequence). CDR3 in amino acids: CAWRPSLGETQYF. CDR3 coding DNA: TGTGCCTGGCGTCCCTCGCTCGGAGAGACCCAGTACTTC.

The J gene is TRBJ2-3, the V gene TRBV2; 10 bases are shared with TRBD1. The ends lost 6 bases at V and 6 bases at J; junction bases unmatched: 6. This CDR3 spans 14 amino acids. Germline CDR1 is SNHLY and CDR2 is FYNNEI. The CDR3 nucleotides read TGTGCCAGCAGGGGGACAGGGGATTCCGATACGCAGTATTTT. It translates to CASRGTGDSDTQYF.